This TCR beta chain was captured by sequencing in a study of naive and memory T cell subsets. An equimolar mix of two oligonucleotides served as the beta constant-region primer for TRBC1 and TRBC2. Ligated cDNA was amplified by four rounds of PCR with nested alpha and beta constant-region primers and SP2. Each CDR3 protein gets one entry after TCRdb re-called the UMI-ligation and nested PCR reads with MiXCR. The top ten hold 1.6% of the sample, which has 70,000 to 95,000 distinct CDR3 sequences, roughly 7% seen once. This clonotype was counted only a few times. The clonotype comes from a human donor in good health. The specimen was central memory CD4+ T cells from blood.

CDR3 amino acids: CSAPRTGTETQYF. In DNA, the CDR3 is TGCAGTGCTCCCCGGACAGGGACAGAGACCCAGTACTTC. The V call is TRBV20-1, the J call TRBJ2-5; 8 nucleotides match TRBD1. Germline V gene data show CDR1 as DFQATT and CDR2 as SNEGSKA (reference sequence). The CDR3 covers 13 residues. J gave up 4 bases and V 5 bases, and 6 bases lay outside the gene matches.